This is a list of T cell receptor beta chains from one sample in a study of patients and donors after allogeneic stem cell transplantation. TCRdb re-called the RT-PCR reads with MiXCR, one entry per CDR3 protein. The sample records some 960,000 distinct CDR3 sequences, about 20% being singletons. The sequencing sample was made of blood, either unsorted or a sorted T cell fraction (not recorded which). The receptors were gathered from a human donor who was either an allogeneic HSCT recipient or a stem cell or donor lymphocyte infusion donor (not recorded which). It is not recorded whose cells these are; they may come from a transplant donor. Each CDR3 is given with its conserved first and last residue. D genes are given only for firm matches. Clone sizes are given selectively: once, few, many, or a class where the clone is expanded.

v_gene,j_gene,abundance,d_gene,CDR3aa,CDR3nt
TRBV5-1,TRBJ1-1,.,.,CASSSQGYNTEAFF,TGCGCCAGCAGCTCACAGGGATACAACACTGAAGCTTTCTTT
TRBV5-4,TRBJ2-7,.,.,CASSFRDLEQYF,TGTGCCAGCAGCTTTAGGGACCTCGAGCAGTACTTC
TRBV29-1,TRBJ2-1,many,.,CSVVSQINEQFF,TGCAGCGTTGTGTCCCAGATCAATGAGCAGTTCTTC
TRBV20-1,TRBJ1-2,.,.,CSARDRGSGYTF,TGCAGTGCTAGAGATCGAGGGTCTGGCTACACCTTC
TRBV20-1,TRBJ2-7,few,.,CSAKGTASSYEQYF,TGCAGTGCAAAAGGGACTGCTAGCTCCTACGAGCAGTACTTC
TRBV20-1,TRBJ2-1,few,.,CSAREVGFYEQFF,TGCAGTGCTAGAGAGGTGGGATTTTATGAGCAGTTCTTC
TRBV6-2/TRBV6-3,TRBJ1-2,.,TRBD1,CASSQTGGRYGYTF,TGTGCCAGCAGTCAGACAGGGGGCCGGTATGGCTACACCTTC
TRBV14,TRBJ2-3,.,.,CASSPRTPPDTQYF,TGTGCCAGCAGCCCCCGGACCCCCCCAGATACGCAGTATTTT
TRBV6-5,TRBJ2-5,few,TRBD2,CASSYSGGVETQYF,TGTGCCAGCAGTTACTCGGGAGGGGTCGAGACCCAGTACTTC
TRBV21-1,TRBJ1-2,few,.,CASSKRVPGDHGYTF,TGTGCCAGCAGCAAAAGGGTGCCCGGGGACCATGGCTACACCTTC
TRBV27,TRBJ1-2,.,TRBD1,CASSTGTGGRYGYTF,TGTGCCAGCAGTACCGGGACAGGGGGTCGCTATGGCTACACCTTC
TRBV2,TRBJ1-6,few,.,CASSAYNSPLHF,TGTGCCAGCAGCGCTTATAATTCACCCCTCCACTTT
TRBV9,TRBJ2-3,many,.,CASSERGWGWADTQYF,TGTGCCAGCAGCGAGAGAGGGTGGGGATGGGCAGATACGCAGTATTTT